One sample yielded the 14 T cell receptor beta chains listed below, sequenced in a study of CXCR3-negative and CXCR3-positive naive CD8 T cells. Preparation of TRB cDNA libraries relied on 5' RACE carrying UMI labels. After re-calling the 5' RACE reads, TCRdb lists one entry per CDR3 protein, DNA absent. The table for this sample gives approximately 74,000 distinct CDR3 sequences. The sequencing sample was made of naive CXCR3- CD8+ T cells from blood. Subset given: CD45RO-CCR7+CD27+CD95- naive CD8+ T cells lacking CXCR3 (TNR3-). The receptors come from a human donor in good health. Some clones in this sample may be carry-over from other donors' samples.

The chain uses TRBV28 and TRBJ2-3; TCRdb's D call of TRBD1 is untestable without DNA. CDR3 length equals 14 residues. CDR1 and CDR2 (germline): MDHEN, SYDVKM. CDR3 residues: CASTERGGADTQYF.

This chain joins TRBV24-1 and TRBJ1-5; TCRdb gives TRBD1 as the D gene, but with no DNA this cannot be confirmed. This CDR3 is 19 amino acids long. The germline V gene has CDR1 KGHDR and CDR2 SFDVKD. This chain's CDR3 is CATSEPGQGPSGGNQPQHF.

This clonotype is called medium-sized based on its frequency. The chain is built from TRBV20-1 and TRBJ2-7; TCRdb designates TRBD1, a call that cannot be tested without DNA. Germline-derived CDR1 and CDR2 are DFQATT and SNEGSKA (reference sequence). The CDR3 has 14 residues. CDR3 loop: CSARDEAGGYEQYF.

The chain carries TRBV5-1 and TRBJ2-2. The CDR3 covers 12 residues. Germline V gene sequence: CDR1 SGHRS, CDR2 YFSETQ. The CDR3 loop is CASSYGTGELFF.

The rearrangement joins TRBV9 to TRBJ2-3; no DNA is available, so the TRBD1 call from TCRdb remains unchecked. This CDR3 is built from 15 residues. CDR1 and CDR2 from the germline V gene are SGDLS and YYNGEE. CDR3 sequence reads: CASSVGTGKADTQYF.

CDR3 loop: CASSFGDRPYEQYF. V usage is TRBV12-3 or TRBV12-4 and J usage is TRBJ2-7; TCRdb proposes TRBD1, but this gene call is untestable without DNA. This CDR3 spans 14 amino acids.

The chain is built from TRBV12-3 or TRBV12-4 and TRBJ2-5; with no DNA, the TCRdb D assignment of TRBD1 cannot be verified. The CDR3 is 16 amino acids. The CDR3 loop reads CASSWSWGREVETQYF.

V usage is TRBV4-3 and J usage is TRBJ1-6; TCRdb proposes TRBD1, but this gene call is untestable without DNA. CDR1 and CDR2 (germline): LGHNA, YSLEER. The CDR3 is 16 residues long. CDR3: CASSQGQRAIGTPLHF.

The rearrangement uses TRBV15 and TRBJ2-7; TCRdb picks TRBD1, but there is no DNA to check that call. The CDR3 has 12 amino acids. Germline V gene data show CDR1 as LNHNV and CDR2 as YYDKDF (reference sequence). The CDR3 reads CATSRDRQGVFF.

The V and J genes are TRBV7-8 and TRBJ2-7; TCRdb selects TRBD1, and the lack of DNA leaves this call unchecked. The germline V gene encodes CDR1 SGHVS and CDR2 FQNEAQ. CDR3 length: 15 residues. The CDR3 here is CASSLRLAGDYEQYF.

This sequence joins TRBV11-2 and TRBJ2-1; TCRdb designates TRBD2, a call that cannot be tested without DNA. The CDR3 totals 16 residues. Germline CDR1 and CDR2: SGHAT and FQNNGV. This CDR3 is CASTPEAASGGDEQFF.

J is TRBJ2-1 and V is TRBV5-4; no DNA is available, so the TRBD2 call from TCRdb remains unchecked. Germline loops: CDR1 SGHNT, CDR2 YYREEE (reference sequence). CDR3 length: 15 amino acids. The CDR3 sequence is CASSLLAGGWNEQFF.

The rearrangement links TRBV27 to TRBJ2-2; TCRdb calls TRBD1, which cannot be checked without DNA. This CDR3 has 16 amino acids. Looked up from germline, CDR1 is MNHEY and CDR2 is SMNVEV (reference sequence). Here the CDR3 reads CASSSLPGRGTGELFF.

This chain connects TRBV6-6 to TRBJ2-1; TCRdb returns TRBD1, unconfirmable since there is no DNA. The CDR3 loop spans 17 amino acids. Germline CDR1 MNHNY, CDR2 SVGAGI (reference sequence). This CDR3 reads CASSYGDGTATGYEQFF.